This section outlines one TCR beta chain sequence together with its context. Method: immunoSEQ multiplex PCR; TCRdb's copy keeps in-frame clones and lacks some. The sample includes about 150,000 clones, less than 95% of them seen just once. This record comes from a study of T cell responses to AZD1222 COVID-19 vaccine. The material sequenced was peripheral blood, taken on day 0 of AZD1222 vaccination. The clonotype comes from an adult in good health.

The CDR3 DNA is TGTGCCAGCAGTTACAGACTAGCGTCCTCCTACGAGCAGTACTTC. This encodes CASSYRLASSYEQYF. The chain combines TRBV13 with TRBJ2-7; 8 positions match TRBD2. CDR3 size: 15 residues. Trimming took 6 bases from V and 0 from J; bases not matched to a gene: 7. Per germline, CDR1 PRHDT and CDR2 FYEKMQ (reference sequence). Combining the CDR3 with reference TRBV13 and TRBJ2-7 gives the whole variable domain AAGVIQSPRHLIKEKRETATLKCYPIPRHDTVYWYQQGPGQDPQFLISFYEKMQSDKGSIPDRFSAQQFSDYHSELNMSSLELGDSALYFCASSYRLASSYEQYFGPGTRLTVT.